The 18 T cell receptor beta chains below were found in one sample sequenced in a study of ipilimumab plus nivolumab after autologous stem cell transplantation. TCRdb's copy holds only in-frame clones and misses some; the assay was immunoSEQ multiplex PCR. The table has about 17,000 clones, roughly 80% seen once. Sequencing was performed on PBMCs, taken in a trial of ipilimumab plus nivolumab as post-transplant consolidation. The receptors derive from a male donor with diffuse large B-cell lymphoma.

The CDR3 DNA reads TGTGCCAGCAGCCAAGATCCGGCAGGGAACTATGGCTACACCTTC. Its translation is CASSQDPAGNYGYTF. The genes are TRBV4-2 and TRBJ1-2; D possibly corresponds to TRBD1 (5 bases). The CDR3 totals 15 residues. Trimming left V 0 bases short and J 2 bases short, with 10 bases between. Germline-derived CDR1 and CDR2 are LGHNA and YNFKEQ.

The chain employs TRBV2 and TRBJ2-5; 8 bases are a match to TRBD2. This CDR3 is 15 amino acids long. Unmatched junction bases numbered 12, after V lost 7 bases and J lost 5 bases. Germline V gene sequence: CDR1 SNHLY, CDR2 FYNNEI. The CDR3 spells CASMAGGDPRETQYF. The CDR3 nucleotides are TGTGCCAGCATGGCGGGGGGAGACCCGCGGGAGACCCAGTACTTC.

The chain carries TRBV2 and TRBJ2-5; TRBD2 is a possible D gene (5 bases). There are 14 residues in the CDR3. V lost 6 bases and J 3 bases, leaving 14 bases between the germline ends. Germline V lookup: CDR1 SNHLY, CDR2 FYNNEI. Written as DNA, the CDR3 is TGTGCCAGCAGGCATCTAGCAAACAAAGAGACCCAGTACTTC. Residues: CASRHLANKETQYF.

The V call is TRBV9, the J call TRBJ1-3; D unclear. The V and J ends lost 4 bases and 2 bases respectively, with 13 bases between them. This CDR3 has 15 amino acids. CDR1 is SGDLS and CDR2 is YYNGEE in the germline V gene. CDR3 residues: CASSPNQGTGNTIYF. The DNA of the CDR3 is TGTGCCAGCAGCCCCAATCAAGGGACTGGAAACACCATATATTTT.

Only a few counts were recorded for this clone. This chain uses TRBV7-2 with TRBJ2-7; D tentatively reads TRBD1 or TRBD2 (5 bases each). The CDR3 is 11 amino acids. The V end was cut by 5 bases, the J end by 7 bases, with 9 bases between. Per the germline V gene, CDR1 is SGHTA and CDR2 is FQGNSA. As DNA, the CDR3 is TGTGCCAGCAGCCCAGGGAGAGAGCAGTACTTC. This sequence encodes CASSPGREQYF.

This clone was seen only a few times. The V gene is TRBV2, the J gene TRBJ1-3; TRBD1 matches 8 bases. The germline CDR1 and CDR2 sequences are SNHLY and FYNNEI. The CDR3 covers 15 residues. V shed 5 bases and J 4 bases; nucleotides not matched to a gene: 7. CDR3 in DNA: TGTGCCAGCAGTCCTACAGGGGGAGCGGGAAACACCATATATTTT. This codes for CASSPTGGAGNTIYF.

This clone was seen a handful of times. The chain links TRBV28 to TRBJ1-2, with 7 nucleotides matching TRBD1. Germline lookup yields CDR1 MDHEN and CDR2 SYDVKM. V lost 6 bases and J lost 5; bases outside the gene matches: 15. The CDR3 totals 16 residues. In nucleotides, the CDR3 is TGTGCCAGCAGGGGAGGGATAGGGGGCGAGTGGTATGGCTACACCTTC. Its translation is CASRGGIGGEWYGYTF.

This chain uses TRBV2 with TRBJ2-1; the D gene is possibly TRBD1 (5 bases). The length of the CDR3 is 12 residues. Germline V gives CDR1 SNHLY, CDR2 FYNNEI. The V gene lost 3 bases and the J gene lost 10 bases, with 10 bases spanning the gap. The CDR3 reads CASSEIAGEQFF. As DNA, the CDR3 is TGTGCCAGCAGTGAGATAGCAGGGGAGCAGTTCTTC.

J is TRBJ1-1 and V is TRBV9; tentatively, D is TRBD1 (5 bases). CDR1 and CDR2 from the germline V gene are SGDLS and YYNGEE. This CDR3 has 13 amino acids. V lost 5 bases and J lost 1, with 9 bases in between. As DNA, the CDR3 is TGTGCCAGCAGAAGACAGACGAACACTGAAGCTTTCTTT. This encodes CASRRQTNTEAFF.

The chain joins TRBV18 to TRBJ2-7, with 11 bases that match TRBD2. CDR1 and CDR2 from the germline V gene are KGHSH and LQKENI. CDR3 size: 14 residues. After removal of 3 bases from V and 3 bases from J, the junction contained 1 base not matched to a gene. Here the CDR3 DNA reads TGTGCCAGCTCACCGGGACTAGCGGACTACGAGCAGTACTTC. This gives the protein CASSPGLADYEQYF.

The genes are TRBV25-1 and TRBJ2-5; D is undetermined. Trimming removed 9 bases at V and 5 bases at J, with 19 bases between. The CDR3 is 14 residues long. The germline gives CDR1 MGHDK, CDR2 SYGVNS. CDR3 nucleotide sequence: TGTGCCAGTAAGATCCCGGGCCCGTGGGAGACCCAGTACTTC. This gives the protein CASKIPGPWETQYF.

V is TRBV7-8 and J is TRBJ2-1, with D unresolved. CDR3 length: 14 amino acids. Germline CDR1 reads SGHVS; CDR2 reads FQNEAQ. V lost 3 bases and J lost 2, with 8 bases in between. CDR3 DNA sequence: TGTGCCAGCAGCTTGTTCATAACCTACAATGAGCAGTTCTTC. Translating gives CASSLFITYNEQFF.

This clone was picked up a small number of times. The rearrangement uses TRBV29-1 and TRBJ1-2; D possibly corresponds to TRBD1 (5 bases). V lost 0 bases and J lost 8, with 13 bases in between. This CDR3 contains 13 residues. The germline CDR1 and CDR2 sequences are SQVTM and ANQGSEA. CDR3 protein: CSVEEGAQRGYTF. The CDR3 nucleotides are TGCAGCGTTGAAGAAGGGGCCCAACGCGGCTACACCTTC.

This rearrangement joins TRBV4-2 to TRBJ1-1, with a tentative D call TRBD1 (5 bases). V gave up 5 bases and J gave up 1 base, with 14 bases separating them. CDR3 length: 15 residues. Germline CDR1 and CDR2: LGHNA and YNFKEQ. CDR3 in DNA: TGTGCCAGCAGCTTACGGGCAGGGAGGAACACTGAAGCTTTCTTT. Its protein is CASSLRAGRNTEAFF.

The chain couples TRBV18 to TRBJ1-1; 7 nucleotides line up with TRBD1. This CDR3 spans 15 amino acids. CDR1 and CDR2 from the germline V gene are KGHSH and LQKENI. V dropped 4 bases and J dropped 1; count of bases not matched to a gene: 6. CDR3 in DNA: TGTGCCAGCTCACAAGGGGGCCCTAAGAACACTGAAGCTTTCTTT. It codes for CASSQGGPKNTEAFF. The whole variable domain, remainder taken from reference TRBV18 and TRBJ1-1, is NAGVMQNPRHLVRRRGQEARLRCSPMKGHSHVYWYRQLPEEGLKFMVYLQKENIIDESGMPKERFSAEFPKEGPSILRIQQVVRGDSAAYFCASSQGGPKNTEAFFGQGTRLTVV.

The CDR3 is CASSENSGSLTGELFF. CDR3 nucleotides: TGTGCCAGCAGTGAAAATAGCGGGAGTCTGACCGGGGAGCTGTTTTTT. The J gene is TRBJ2-2, the V gene TRBV6-1; 9 nucleotides match TRBD2. The CDR3 is 16 amino acids. Per germline, CDR1 MNHNS and CDR2 SASEGT. V was clipped by 2 bases and J by 5 bases; unmatched bases: 6.

This sequence joins TRBV27 and TRBJ2-3, with unresolved D. The CDR3 is 14 amino acids. Trimming stripped 1 base from V and 5 bases from J, with 10 bases between. Germline CDR1 and CDR2: MNHEY and SMNVEV (reference sequence). The CDR3 nucleotides are TGTGCCAGCAGTTTATGGCCGGTTGGAGATACGCAGTATTTT. Translated, it gives CASSLWPVGDTQYF.

This clone was seen a handful of times. The gene calls are TRBV7-8 and TRBJ1-5; 7 bases match TRBD1. CDR1 is SGHVS and CDR2 is FQNEAQ in the germline V gene. CDR3 length: 16 residues. V was pared by 4 bases and J by 0 bases, with 6 bases of the junction left unmatched. The CDR3 here is CASSSRDSYSNQPQHF. The DNA of the CDR3 is TGTGCCAGCAGCTCCCGGGACAGTTATAGCAATCAGCCCCAGCATTTT.